The rows below give T cell receptor beta chains drawn from one sample of a study of T-cell memory formation after mild COVID-19. TCRdb re-derived calls from the 5' RACE reads in MiXCR, one entry per CDR3 protein. The sample lists roughly 100,000 distinct CDR3 sequences, over 15% occurring once. The specimen sequenced was PBMCs or a T cell subset sorted from them (not recorded which). The receptor set was obtained from an adult woman who had mild COVID-19 (a few samples of this study predate the infection). Cell type and time point are not known. The CDR3 runs from the conserved cysteine through the conserved F or W. Fields, in order: V gene, CDR3 protein.

TRBV20-1,CSSLKVDNSPLHF
TRBV9,CASSAPIAGGPGEQFF
TRBV20-1,CSARDRPVQETQYF
TRBV20-1,CSAQAYERSYEQYF
TRBV29-1,CSVQLAGPYEQYF
TRBV4-1,CASSQVTDLTDTQYF
TRBV24-1,CATTSGRAQDEQFF
TRBV2,CASSEPPDYEQYF
TRBV6-2/TRBV6-3,CASSYSRLAGGDTQYF
TRBV20-1,CSARSITSEQFF
TRBV19,CASSGGEGGQYF
TRBV27,CASSFGTGYGYTF
TRBV20-1,CSARESGAGSNYGYTF
TRBV6-5,CASSYAAQETQYF
TRBV12-3/TRBV12-4,CASSPGGQMAFF
TRBV7-2,CASSLATGSDQPQHF
TRBV27,CASSLSAGGGQPQHF
TRBV2,CASTESSYEQYF
TRBV15,CATSSGRRGEGFWDEQFF
TRBV9,CASSVGGSDEQYF
TRBV5-1,CASSLEGQGPNEQFF
TRBV12-3/TRBV12-4,CASSVTGELFF
TRBV20-1,CSGRTSESTDTQYF